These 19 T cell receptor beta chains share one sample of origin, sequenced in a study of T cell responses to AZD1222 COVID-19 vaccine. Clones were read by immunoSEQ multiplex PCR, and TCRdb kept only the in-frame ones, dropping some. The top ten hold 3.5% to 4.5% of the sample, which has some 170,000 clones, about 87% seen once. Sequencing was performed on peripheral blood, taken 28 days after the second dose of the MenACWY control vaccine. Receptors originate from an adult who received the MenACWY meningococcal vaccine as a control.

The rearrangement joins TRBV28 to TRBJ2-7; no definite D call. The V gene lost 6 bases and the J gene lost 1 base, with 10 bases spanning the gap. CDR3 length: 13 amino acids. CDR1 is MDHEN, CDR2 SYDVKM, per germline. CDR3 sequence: CASRKDRSYEQYF. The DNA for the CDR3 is TGTGCCAGCAGGAAGGACCGGTCCTACGAGCAGTACTTC.

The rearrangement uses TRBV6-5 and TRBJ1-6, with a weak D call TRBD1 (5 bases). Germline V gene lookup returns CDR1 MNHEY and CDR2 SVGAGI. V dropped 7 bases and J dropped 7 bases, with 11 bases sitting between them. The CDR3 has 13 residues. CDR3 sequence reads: CASTMAGNSPLHF. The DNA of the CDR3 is TGTGCCAGCACGATGGCAGGGAATTCACCCCTCCACTTT.

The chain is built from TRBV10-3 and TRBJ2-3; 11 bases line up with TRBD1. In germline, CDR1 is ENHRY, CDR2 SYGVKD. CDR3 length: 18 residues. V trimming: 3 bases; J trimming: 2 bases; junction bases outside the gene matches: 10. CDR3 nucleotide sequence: TGTGCCATCAGTGATGGGGGACCGGGACAGGGGGTCACAGATACGCAGTATTTT. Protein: CAISDGGPGQGVTDTQYF.

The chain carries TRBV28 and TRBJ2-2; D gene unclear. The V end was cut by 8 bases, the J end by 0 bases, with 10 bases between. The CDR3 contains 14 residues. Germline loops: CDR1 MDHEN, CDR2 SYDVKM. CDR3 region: CASSDGSNTGELFF. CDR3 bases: TGTGCCAGCTCGGACGGATCGAACACCGGGGAGCTGTTTTTT.

CDR3 sequence (DNA): TGTGCCAGCAGTACCAGGCTACAGGGATCCACCATATATTTT. Translating gives CASSTRLQGSTIYF. The rearrangement links TRBV28 to TRBJ1-3; weak D call: TRBD1 (6 bases). Between the trimmed V and J ends, which lost 5 bases and 9 bases, there was a span of 17 bases. Germline V CDR1 and CDR2: MDHEN, SYDVKM. This CDR3 has 14 amino acids.

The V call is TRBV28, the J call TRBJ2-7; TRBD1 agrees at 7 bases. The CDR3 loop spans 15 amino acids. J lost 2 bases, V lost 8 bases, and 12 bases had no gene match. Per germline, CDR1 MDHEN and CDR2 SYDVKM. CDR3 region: CASGRGTVGTYEQYF. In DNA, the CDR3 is TGTGCCAGCGGAAGGGGGACAGTGGGGACCTACGAGCAGTACTTC. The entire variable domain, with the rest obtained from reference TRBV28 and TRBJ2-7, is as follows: DVKVTQSSRYLVKRTGEKVFLECVQDMDHENMFWYRQDPGLGLRLIYFSYDVKMKEKGDIPEGYSVSREKKERFSLILESASTNQTSMYLCASGRGTVGTYEQYFGPGTRLTVT.

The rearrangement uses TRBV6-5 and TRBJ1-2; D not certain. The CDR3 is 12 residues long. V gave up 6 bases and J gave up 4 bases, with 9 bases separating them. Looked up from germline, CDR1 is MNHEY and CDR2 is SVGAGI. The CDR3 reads CASRSGTYGYTF. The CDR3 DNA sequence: TGTGCCAGCAGATCAGGTACCTATGGCTACACCTTC.

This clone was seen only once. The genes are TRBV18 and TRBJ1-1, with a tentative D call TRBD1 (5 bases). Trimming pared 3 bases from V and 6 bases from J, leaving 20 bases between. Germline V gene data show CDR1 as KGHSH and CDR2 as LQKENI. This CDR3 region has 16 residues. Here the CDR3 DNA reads TGTGCCAGCTCACCGCCACAGGTCAGGGCTCCGGCTGAAGCTTTCTTT. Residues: CASSPPQVRAPAEAFF.

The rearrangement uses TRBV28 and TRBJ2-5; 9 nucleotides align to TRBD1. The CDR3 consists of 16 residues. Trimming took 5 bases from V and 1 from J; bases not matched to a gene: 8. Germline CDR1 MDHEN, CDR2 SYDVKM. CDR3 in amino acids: CASSRRQGVGQETQYF. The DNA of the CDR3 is TGTGCCAGCAGTCGACGACAGGGGGTGGGCCAAGAGACCCAGTACTTC.

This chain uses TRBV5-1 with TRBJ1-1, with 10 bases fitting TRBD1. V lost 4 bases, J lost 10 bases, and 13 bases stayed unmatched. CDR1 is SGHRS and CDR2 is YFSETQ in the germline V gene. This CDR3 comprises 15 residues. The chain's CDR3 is CASSPTGGANPGAFF. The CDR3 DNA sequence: TGCGCCAGCAGCCCGACAGGGGGCGCGAATCCCGGAGCTTTCTTT.

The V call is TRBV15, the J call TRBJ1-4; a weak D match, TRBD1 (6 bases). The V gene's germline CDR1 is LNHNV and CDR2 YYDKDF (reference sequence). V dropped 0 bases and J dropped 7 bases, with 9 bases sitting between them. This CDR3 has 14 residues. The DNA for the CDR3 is TGTGCCACCAGCAGAGATAGGGGGAGTGAAAAACTGTTTTTT. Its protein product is CATSRDRGSEKLFF.

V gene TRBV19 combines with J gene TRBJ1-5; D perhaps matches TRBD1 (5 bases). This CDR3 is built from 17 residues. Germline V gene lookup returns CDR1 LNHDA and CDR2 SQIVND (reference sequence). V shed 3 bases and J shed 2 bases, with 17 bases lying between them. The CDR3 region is CASSIGRQGMRNQPQHF. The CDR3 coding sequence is TGTGCCAGTAGTATCGGGCGGCAGGGTATGCGCAATCAGCCCCAGCATTTT. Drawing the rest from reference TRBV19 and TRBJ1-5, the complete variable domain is DGGITQSPKYLFRKEGQNVTLSCEQNLNHDAMYWYRQDPGQGLRLIYYSQIVNDFQKGDIAEGYSVSREKKESFPLTVTSAQKNPTAFYLCASSIGRQGMRNQPQHFGDGTRLSIL.

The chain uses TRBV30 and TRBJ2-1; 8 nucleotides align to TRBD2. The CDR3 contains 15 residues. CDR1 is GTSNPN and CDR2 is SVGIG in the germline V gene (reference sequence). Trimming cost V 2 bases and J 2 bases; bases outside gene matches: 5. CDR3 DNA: TGTGCCTGGAGTTTGAGTAGCGGGGCCTACAATGAGCAGTTCTTC. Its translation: CAWSLSSGAYNEQFF.

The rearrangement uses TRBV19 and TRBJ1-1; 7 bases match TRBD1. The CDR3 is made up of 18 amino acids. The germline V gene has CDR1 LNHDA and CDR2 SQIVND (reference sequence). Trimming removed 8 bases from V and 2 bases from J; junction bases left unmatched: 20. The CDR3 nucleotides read TGTGCCAGTTCCATGATAAGGTTGACCGGACAGGCTAACACTGAAGCTTTCTTT. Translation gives CASSMIRLTGQANTEAFF.

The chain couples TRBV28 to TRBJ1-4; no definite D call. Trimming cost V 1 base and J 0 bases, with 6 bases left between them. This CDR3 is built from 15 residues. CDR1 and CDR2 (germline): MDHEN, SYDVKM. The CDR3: CASSLSSATNEKLFF. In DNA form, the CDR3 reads TGTGCCAGCAGTTTATCTTCAGCAACTAATGAAAAACTGTTTTTT.

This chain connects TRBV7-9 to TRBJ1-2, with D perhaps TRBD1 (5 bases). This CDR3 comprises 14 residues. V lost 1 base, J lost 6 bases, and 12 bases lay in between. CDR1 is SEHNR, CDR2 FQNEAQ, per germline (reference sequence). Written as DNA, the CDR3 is TGTGCCAGCAGCTTAGTGACAGTAGCGGATGGCTACACCTTC. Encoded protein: CASSLVTVADGYTF.

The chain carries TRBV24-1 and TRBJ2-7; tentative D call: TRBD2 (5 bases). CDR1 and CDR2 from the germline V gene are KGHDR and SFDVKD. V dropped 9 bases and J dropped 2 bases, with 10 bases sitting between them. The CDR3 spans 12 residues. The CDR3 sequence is CATQDGTYEQYF. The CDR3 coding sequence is TGTGCCACCCAGGACGGGACCTACGAGCAGTACTTC.

As DNA, the CDR3 is TGTGCCAGCAGTGAAGGGATTGACAGGGGGCGAGAAAAACTGTTTTTT. It codes for CASSEGIDRGREKLFF. The rearrangement uses TRBV2 and TRBJ1-4; TRBD1 matches 10 bases. The V segment lost 1 base and the J segment 8 bases; nucleotides outside the gene matches: 7. This CDR3 is built from 16 residues. CDR1 SNHLY and CDR2 FYNNEI come from the germline V gene.

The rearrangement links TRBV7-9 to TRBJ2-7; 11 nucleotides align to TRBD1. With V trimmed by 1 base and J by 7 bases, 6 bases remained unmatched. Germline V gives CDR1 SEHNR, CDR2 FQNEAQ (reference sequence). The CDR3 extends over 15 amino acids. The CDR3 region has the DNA TGTGCCAGCAGCTTAGATGGGACAGGGGGATGGGAGCAGTACTTC. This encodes CASSLDGTGGWEQYF.